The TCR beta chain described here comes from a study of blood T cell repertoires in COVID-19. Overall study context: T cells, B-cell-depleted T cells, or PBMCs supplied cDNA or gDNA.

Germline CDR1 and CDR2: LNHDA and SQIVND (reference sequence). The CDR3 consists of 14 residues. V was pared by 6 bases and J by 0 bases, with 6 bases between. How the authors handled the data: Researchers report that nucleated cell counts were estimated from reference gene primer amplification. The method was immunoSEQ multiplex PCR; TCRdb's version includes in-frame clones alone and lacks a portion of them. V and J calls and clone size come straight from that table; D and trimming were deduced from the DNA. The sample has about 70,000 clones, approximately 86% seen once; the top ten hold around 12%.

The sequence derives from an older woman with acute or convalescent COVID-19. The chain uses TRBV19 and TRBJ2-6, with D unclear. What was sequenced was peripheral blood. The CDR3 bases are TGTGCCAGTAGGGAGCGCTCTGGGGCCAACGTCCTGACTTTC. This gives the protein CASRERSGANVLTF.